The sequence of this T cell receptor (beta chain) was determined in a study of blood T cell repertoires in COVID-19. Source study methods: Amplification from reference gene primers served as the basis for estimated nucleated cell counts. Assay: immunoSEQ multiplex PCR; the TCRdb copy retains only in-frame clones and omits some. V and J calls and clone size are given by that table; D and trimming were obtained from the DNA. The repertoire includes some 40,000 clones, roughly 88% of them detected once, and around a tenth sits in the top ten. This sequence was found in a human donor in a cohort sampled during active COVID-19. Sequenced: peripheral blood.

The CDR3 nucleotides are TGTGCCAGCAGCAAAGCCAGACAGGGGGCGAATGAGCAGTTCTTC. Protein product: CASSKARQGANEQFF. The chain uses TRBV7-9 and TRBJ2-1, with 10 bases matching TRBD1. The germline CDR1 and CDR2 sequences are SEHNR and FQNEAQ (reference sequence). Trimming took 5 bases from V and 7 from J; bases not matched to a gene: 8. The CDR3 length is 15 residues.